These 32 T cell receptor beta chains were sequenced from one sample in a study of chemoradiotherapy in HPV16-positive cancers. Sequenced by immunoSEQ multiplex PCR; TCRdb stores in-frame clones only, minus some. The table shows about 14,000 clones, with 65% to 75% occurring only once. Sample acquisition took place from a patient who underwent chemoradiotherapy. The receptor set was obtained from a human donor with HPV-associated anogenital cancer.

The chain couples TRBV6-1 to TRBJ2-7, with a weak D call TRBD2 (5 bases). Germline V gene data show CDR1 as MNHNS and CDR2 as SASEGT. The length of the CDR3 is 14 residues. V was clipped by 3 bases and J by 5 bases, with 14 bases between them. The CDR3 sequence: CASSDRGLRDEQYF. CDR3 DNA: TGTGCCAGCAGTGACCGGGGATTACGGGACGAGCAGTACTTC.

The rearrangement joins TRBV10-3 to TRBJ2-1; possibly TRBD2 for D (6 bases). V gave up 0 bases and J gave up 9 bases, with 6 bases separating them. This CDR3 is built from 12 residues. From germline, CDR1 is ENHRY and CDR2 SYGVKD. CDR3 protein: CAISESEGEQFF. DNA for the CDR3: TGTGCCATCAGTGAGTCGGAGGGTGAGCAGTTCTTC.

The chain has TRBV5-4 and TRBJ2-7; D perhaps matches TRBD2 (6 bases). Trimming cost V 4 bases and J 1 base, with 15 bases left between them. Per the germline V gene, CDR1 is SGHNT and CDR2 is YYREEE (reference sequence). The CDR3 totals 15 residues. The CDR3 region is CASSLEVGGSYEQYF. CDR3 sequence (DNA): TGTGCCAGCAGCCTGGAGGTGGGAGGTTCCTACGAGCAGTACTTC.

CDR3 DNA sequence: TGTGCCAGCAGCTTAGGAGACTCCCTCCACTTT. Protein product: CASSLGDSLHF. The chain employs TRBV7-8 and TRBJ1-6; D is uncertain. V was clipped by 1 base and J by 14 bases, with 6 bases between them. The CDR3 contains 11 residues. From germline, CDR1 is SGHVS and CDR2 FQNEAQ.

The V gene is TRBV5-1, the J gene TRBJ1-2, with TRBD1 as a possible D gene (5 bases). Per the germline V gene, CDR1 is SGHRS and CDR2 is YFSETQ. V was shortened by 2 bases and J by 7 bases, with 12 bases between the two germline ends. The CDR3 has 13 residues. The CDR3 is CASSLGTEIGYTF. The CDR3 coding sequence is TGCGCCAGCAGCTTAGGGACGGAGATTGGCTACACCTTC.

The genes are TRBV11-2 and TRBJ2-1; 8 bases map to TRBD2. The germline V gene has CDR1 SGHAT and CDR2 FQNNGV. The ends lost 2 bases at V and 6 bases at J; junction bases unmatched: 3. The CDR3 covers 14 residues. In nucleotides, the CDR3 is TGTGCCAGCAGCTTACTAGCGGGTTCCAATGAGCAGTTCTTC. This translates into CASSLLAGSNEQFF.

The DNA for the CDR3 is TGCAGCGTTGAGCGCAGGGTCACCGGCTACACCTTC. Its translation is CSVERRVTGYTF. The chain links TRBV29-1 to TRBJ1-2, with a weak D call TRBD1 (5 bases). The CDR3 sequence is 12 residues long. V was cut by 3 bases and J by 8 bases, with 13 bases left in between. CDR1 is SQVTM and CDR2 is ANQGSEA in the germline V gene.

This clone was detected only a few times. This chain joins TRBV5-1 and TRBJ2-3; a possible D gene is TRBD1 (5 bases). The CDR3 is 15 residues long. CDR1 is SGHRS and CDR2 is YFSETQ in the germline V gene. V was cut by 0 bases and J by 2 bases, with 10 bases left in between. The CDR3 spells CASSLGGGYTDTQYF. The DNA for the CDR3 is TGCGCCAGCAGCTTGGGGGGCGGCTACACAGATACGCAGTATTTT.

The CDR3 bases are TGTGCCAGCAGCGCGCAGGGCCCTGAAGCTTTCTTT. It encodes CASSAQGPEAFF. The chain has TRBV7-9 and TRBJ1-1, with D perhaps matching TRBD1 (5 bases). Deletions cut 5 bases from V and 6 bases from J, with 10 bases between. The CDR3 covers 12 residues. From germline, CDR1 is SEHNR and CDR2 FQNEAQ (reference sequence).

The rearrangement uses TRBV6-1 and TRBJ1-5; no firm D call. Germline V lookup: CDR1 MNHNS, CDR2 SASEGT. Trimming pared 6 bases from V and 3 bases from J, leaving 3 bases between. CDR3 length: 11 amino acids. CDR3 in DNA: TGTGCCAGCAGAGACAATCAGCCCCAGCATTTT. Encoded protein: CASRDNQPQHF.

Details on this clone: The germline gene is not matched at one end of the junction; a read error may be the cause. Different DNA sequences within this sample yield the same CDR3. The chain employs TRBV4-1 and TRBJ2-7; D might be TRBD1 (5 bases). The germline V gene has CDR1 MGHRA and CDR2 YSYEKL. There are 14 residues in the CDR3. DNA of the CDR3: TGCGCCAGCAGCCCCCGGACACCCTCCTATGAGCAGTACTTC. Its translation: CASSPRTPSYEQYF.

This clone was detected only a few times. V and J are TRBV27 and TRBJ1-3; no firm D call. The CDR3 spans 14 residues. Looked up from germline, CDR1 is MNHEY and CDR2 is SMNVEV (reference sequence). V lost 5 bases to trimming and J lost 4 bases, with 12 bases between them. For the CDR3, the DNA is TGTGCCAGCAGTAGAGTAGGAGCAGGAAACACCATATATTTT. It translates to CASSRVGAGNTIYF.

The V call is TRBV9, the J call TRBJ1-5, with no clear D. Germline lookup yields CDR1 SGDLS and CDR2 YYNGEE. Trimming removed 0 bases from V and 7 bases from J, with 11 bases in between. The CDR3 loop spans 14 amino acids. The CDR3 reads CASSVAPGWQPQHF. CDR3 DNA sequence: TGTGCCAGCAGCGTAGCTCCGGGCTGGCAGCCCCAGCATTTT.

V and J are TRBV6-5 and TRBJ1-5, with 10 bases fitting TRBD1. The CDR3 length is 13 residues. Trimming removed 8 bases from V and 7 bases from J; junction bases left unmatched: 5. Germline V lookup: CDR1 MNHEY, CDR2 SVGAGI. The CDR3 sequence: CASRGQGGQPQHF. CDR3 sequence (DNA): TGTGCCAGCCGTGGACAGGGGGGACAGCCCCAGCATTTT.

The chain joins TRBV6-1 to TRBJ2-1, with D tentatively TRBD1 or TRBD2 (5 bases each). Trimming left V 4 bases short and J 9 bases short, with 19 bases between. The CDR3 has 15 amino acids. Germline assignment: CDR1 MNHNS and CDR2 SASEGT. The DNA of the CDR3 is TGTGCCAGCAGTGTACCAGGGTGGCCACGGGGTGAGCAGTTCTTC. Its translation is CASSVPGWPRGEQFF.

The J gene is TRBJ2-1, the V gene TRBV10-2, with D perhaps given as TRBD1 or TRBD2 (6 bases each). Germline values: CDR1 WSHSY, CDR2 SAAADI. The CDR3 has 12 residues. Trimming took 0 bases from V and 14 from J, leaving 11 bases between them. As DNA, the CDR3 is TGCGCCAGCAGTGAGTCGGGGGGACACGAGTTCTTC. This codes for CASSESGGHEFF.

This clone was seen more than once but under ten times. Written as DNA, the CDR3 is TGTGCCAGCAGCTTGGGGAGCCGGGGAGGGGGATACACCTTC. Amino acids: CASSLGSRGGGYTF. The chain joins TRBV7-8 to TRBJ1-2; D might be TRBD1 (6 bases). V was trimmed by 3 bases and J by 11 bases, leaving 19 bases between them. Germline CDR1 SGHVS, CDR2 FQNEAQ. The CDR3 is made up of 14 amino acids.

The chain carries TRBV5-1 and TRBJ2-3, with D unresolved. This CDR3 has 15 amino acids. From germline, CDR1 is SGHRS and CDR2 YFSETQ. V gave up 0 bases and J gave up 2 bases, with 10 bases separating them. DNA of the CDR3: TGCGCCAGCAGCTTGGGTGGGTTTAACACAGATACGCAGTATTTT. Its translation: CASSLGGFNTDTQYF.

V usage is TRBV18 and J usage is TRBJ2-3, with 7 positions matching TRBD2. The CDR3 has 16 residues. V gave up 0 bases and J gave up 5 bases; unmatched junction bases: 8. Germline V gene sequence: CDR1 KGHSH, CDR2 LQKENI. This chain's CDR3 is CASSPPRGSIGDTQYF. The CDR3 DNA reads as TGTGCCAGCTCACCACCTCGCGGGAGTATTGGAGATACGCAGTATTTT.

The chain combines TRBV5-6 with TRBJ2-2; possibly TRBD2 for D (6 bases). Germline CDR1 reads SGHDT; CDR2 reads YYEEEE. This CDR3 has 17 amino acids. With 0 bases removed from V and 2 bases from J, the gap between germline ends came to 14 bases. The CDR3 nucleotides are TGTGCCAGCAGCTTGGACCTTAGCGGAAGAAACACCGGGGAGCTGTTTTTT. Translation gives CASSLDLSGRNTGELFF.

This clone was seen once. As DNA, the CDR3 is TGCGCCAGCAGCTCCCCAGGGAGTGAAAAACTGTTTTTT. Residues: CASSSPGSEKLFF. The chain carries TRBV5-1 and TRBJ1-4; possibly TRBD1 for D (5 bases). CDR1 is SGHRS and CDR2 is YFSETQ in the germline V gene. This CDR3 comprises 13 residues. V lost 3 bases to trimming and J lost 7 bases, with 10 bases between them.

The chain joins TRBV5-5 to TRBJ2-4; 12 positions agree with TRBD2. This CDR3 has 19 amino acids. Germline V gives CDR1 SGHKS, CDR2 YYEKEE (reference sequence). V lost 4 bases, J lost 0 bases, and 11 bases stayed unmatched. The CDR3 DNA reads as TGTGCCAGCAGCCTGCCTAGCGGGAGGGCCGGCTTAGCCAAAAACATTCAGTACTTC. It yields the protein CASSLPSGRAGLAKNIQYF.

This clone has only one observation. The chain has TRBV5-1 and TRBJ1-2; maybe TRBD1 (5 bases). Trimming took 0 bases from V and 2 from J, leaving 8 bases between them. The CDR3 covers 14 residues. The germline V gene has CDR1 SGHRS and CDR2 YFSETQ. The CDR3 reads CASSLVEGNYGYTF. CDR3 DNA: TGCGCCAGCAGCTTGGTGGAGGGGAACTATGGCTACACCTTC.

The V and J genes are TRBV6-5 and TRBJ1-2; D is possibly TRBD1 (5 bases). V lost 4 bases and J 0 bases, leaving 12 bases between the germline ends. The CDR3 contains 15 residues. Germline V gene data show CDR1 as MNHEY and CDR2 as SVGAGI. The CDR3 here is CASSSPLGANYGYTF. CDR3 sequence (DNA): TGTGCCAGCAGTTCCCCCTTGGGGGCTAACTATGGCTACACCTTC.

This chain connects TRBV9 to TRBJ1-2, with D hard to call. CDR3 size: 13 residues. Germline CDR1 and CDR2: SGDLS and YYNGEE. V shed 0 bases and J shed 4 bases, with 7 bases lying between them. The DNA for the CDR3 is TGTGCCAGCAGCGTAGACAGACGCTATGGCTACACCTTC. Its translation is CASSVDRRYGYTF.

The chain joins TRBV25-1 to TRBJ2-3, with D perhaps TRBD2 (5 bases). The CDR3 totals 16 residues. Per the germline V gene, CDR1 is MGHDK and CDR2 is SYGVNS. V shed 2 bases and J shed 0 bases, with 12 bases lying between them. CDR3 amino acids: CASSESGRTSTDTQYF. In DNA, the CDR3 is TGTGCCAGCAGTGAAAGCGGCAGGACTAGCACAGATACGCAGTATTTT.

This clone was counted between two and nine times. The chain links TRBV18 to TRBJ2-1, with 11 bases lining up with TRBD2. Trimming at V came to 1 base and at J to 7 bases, leaving 3 bases not matched to a gene. There are 15 residues in the CDR3. From germline, CDR1 is KGHSH and CDR2 LQKENI. DNA for the CDR3: TGTGCCAGCTCACCACAAAGGACTAGCGGGAATGAGCAGTTCTTC. Translation: CASSPQRTSGNEQFF.

This clone was seen once. This sequence joins TRBV7-6 and TRBJ2-1; TRBD2 aligns across 9 bases. This CDR3 region has 16 residues. J lost 6 bases, V lost 5 bases, and 11 bases had no gene match. Germline loops: CDR1 SGHVS, CDR2 FNYEAQ. Here the CDR3 DNA reads TGTGCCAGCAGCCCACCCTGGGCGGGAGGGTCCAATGAGCAGTTCTTC. Residues: CASSPPWAGGSNEQFF.

The rearrangement uses TRBV5-6 and TRBJ2-1; 9 bases align to TRBD1. Germline CDR1 is SGHDT and CDR2 is YYEEEE. V was pared by 3 bases and J by 10 bases, with 8 bases of the junction left unmatched. The CDR3 runs to 14 residues. In nucleotides, the CDR3 is TGTGCCAGCAGCTACGGGACAGGGTTCAGCGAGCAGTTCTTC. Amino acid sequence: CASSYGTGFSEQFF.

CDR3 sequence reads: CASSQEAGLAGSYNEQFF. The CDR3 region has the DNA TGCGCCAGCAGCCAAGAGGCGGGACTAGCGGGATCGTACAATGAGCAGTTCTTC. This sequence joins TRBV4-1 and TRBJ2-1; TRBD2 agrees at 13 bases. The CDR3 length is 18 residues. V gave up 0 bases and J gave up 4 bases; unmatched junction bases: 6. Germline V gene sequence: CDR1 MGHRA, CDR2 YSYEKL.

This chain joins TRBV11-3 and TRBJ2-1, with TRBD2 matching 10 bases. After removal of 5 bases from V and 8 bases from J, the junction contained 12 bases not matched to a gene. Germline V lookup: CDR1 SGHNT, CDR2 YENEEA. The CDR3 sequence is 16 residues long. DNA for the CDR3: TGTGCCAGCAGCCTCATTTCTAGCGGGAGACCGGATGAGCAGTTCTTC. Translating it yields CASSLISSGRPDEQFF.

The chain carries TRBV6-1 and TRBJ1-1; 11 bases agree with TRBD1. The V gene end was trimmed by 4 bases and the J gene end by 9 bases; junction bases not matched to a gene: 13. CDR1 and CDR2 from the germline V gene are MNHNS and SASEGT. The CDR3 sequence is 16 residues long. Written as DNA, the CDR3 is TGTGCCAGCAGTGCTCTACCCGGACAGGGGGCGGGTAAAGCTTTCTTT. It translates to CASSALPGQGAGKAFF.